These 19 T cell receptor beta chains were sequenced from one sample in a study of regulatory T cells in long-lasting Graves disease. Relying on iRepertoire HTBI primers and Arm-PCR of CDR3 regions, the team built TCR beta libraries. TCRdb re-called the multiplex PCR reads with MiXCR, one entry per CDR3 protein. Of 620,000 or so distinct CDR3 sequences in the sample, 15% to 20% were seen once. Stated time point: newly diagnosed GD, antithyroid drugs for less than 3 months. Preparation of the TCR library used RNA extracted from PBMCs. The same data also contributed to another study, on T cells in Graves' hyperthyroidism and ophthalmopathy.

The material sequenced was peripheral blood mononuclear cells (PBMCs), taken at new diagnosis, from a patient treated with antithyroid drugs. Receptor source: a woman aged 30 to 39 with Graves disease.

On this clonotype: One base away lies a much larger clone, so this may be a sequencing read error. V and J are TRBV28 and TRBJ2-1; D is unresolved. From germline, CDR1 is MDHEN and CDR2 SYDVKM. V was pared by 4 bases and J by 4 bases, with 11 bases between. This CDR3 has 14 amino acids. The CDR3 reads CASSYKGRYNEQFF. CDR3 in DNA: TGTGCCAGCAGTTACAAGGGAAGATACAATGAGCAGTTCTTC.

The V and J genes are TRBV6-1 and TRBJ2-2; 12 bases line up with TRBD2. The CDR3 is 17 residues long. CDR1 and CDR2 from the germline V gene are MNHNS and SASEGT. V trimming: 0 bases; J trimming: 6 bases; junction bases outside the gene matches: 5. This CDR3 reads CASSEARRLAGAGELFF. The CDR3 DNA is TGTGCCAGCAGTGAAGCGCGACGACTAGCGGGAGCCGGGGAGCTGTTTTTT.

This chain links TRBV28 with TRBJ2-1; 11 nucleotides line up with TRBD2. The CDR3 loop spans 16 amino acids. Germline loops: CDR1 MDHEN, CDR2 SYDVKM. The junction had 11 bases not matched to a gene; V was cut back by 4 bases and J by 9 bases. CDR3 protein: CASSSTSGSYKIEQFF. The CDR3 DNA is TGTGCCAGCAGTTCAACTAGCGGGAGTTATAAAATTGAGCAGTTCTTC.

The V gene is TRBV9, the J gene TRBJ2-3, with 12 positions matching TRBD2. The CDR3 contains 18 residues. V lost 3 bases, J lost 4 bases, and 12 bases stayed unmatched. Per the germline V gene, CDR1 is SGDLS and CDR2 is YYNGEE. The CDR3 nucleotides are TGTGCCAGCAGCGCCGGACTAGCGGGGCCCTCTAGCTCAGATACGCAGTATTTT. Its protein product is CASSAGLAGPSSSDTQYF.

This clonotype was detected ten times or more. This sequence joins TRBV3-1 and TRBJ1-2, with 9 bases fitting TRBD1. The ends lost 0 bases at V and 7 bases at J; junction bases unmatched: 3. Germline V gene data show CDR1 as LGHDT and CDR2 as YNNKEL (reference sequence). The CDR3 spans 14 residues. CDR3 protein: CASSQDDRGVGYTF. Written as DNA, the CDR3 is TGTGCCAGCAGCCAAGATGACAGGGGGGTTGGCTACACCTTC.

A few counts support this clonotype. This chain uses TRBV19 with TRBJ1-5; no definite D call. Trimming pared 7 bases from V and 4 bases from J, leaving 14 bases between. The CDR3 loop spans 14 amino acids. Germline CDR1 and CDR2: LNHDA and SQIVND (reference sequence). The CDR3 DNA follows: TGTGCCAGTAACGGGCAGGCCTCTAATCAGCCCCAGCATTTT. This encodes CASNGQASNQPQHF.

This clonotype was observed at least ten times. The V gene is TRBV3-1, the J gene TRBJ1-5, with D unclear. Germline CDR1 is LGHDT and CDR2 is YNNKEL (reference sequence). The CDR3 consists of 14 residues. The V end was cut by 4 bases, the J end by 5 bases, with 12 bases between. CDR3 nucleotides: TGTGCCAGCAGCCCCGCTACTACCGATCAGCCCCAGCATTTT. Amino acids: CASSPATTDQPQHF.

This clonotype was found a few times. The V and J genes are TRBV13 and TRBJ2-3; D is perhaps TRBD2 (5 bases). The V gene's germline CDR1 is PRHDT and CDR2 FYEKMQ (reference sequence). Between the trimmed V and J ends, which lost 2 bases and 4 bases, there was a span of 16 bases. The CDR3 has 16 residues. CDR3 amino acids: CASSLFSQNGADTQYF. The CDR3 region has the DNA TGTGCCAGCAGCTTATTTTCCCAAAACGGGGCAGATACGCAGTATTTT.

This clonotype was counted many times. The chain recombines TRBV27 with TRBJ2-7; maybe TRBD2 (6 bases). Germline assignment: CDR1 MNHEY and CDR2 SMNVEV (reference sequence). V gave up 3 bases and J gave up 2 bases, with 8 bases separating them. The CDR3 contains 13 residues. The CDR3 loop is CASSFGGTYEQYF. The CDR3 DNA follows: TGTGCCAGCAGTTTTGGGGGGACCTACGAGCAGTACTTC.

The sample holds a few counts of this clonotype. V is TRBV6-1 and J is TRBJ1-5; D gene ambiguous. V was trimmed by 2 bases and J by 0 bases, leaving 17 bases between them. The CDR3 sequence is 18 residues long. Germline V CDR1 and CDR2: MNHNS, SASEGT. For the CDR3, the DNA is TGTGCCAGCAGTGAACCCGCGCTGTACGTATATAGCAATCAGCCCCAGCATTTT. This translates into CASSEPALYVYSNQPQHF.

This clonotype has only one observation. A much larger clone lies one base from this, so it may be a read error. The chain recombines TRBV12-3 or TRBV12-4 with TRBJ2-3; D may be TRBD2 (6 bases). V was trimmed by 7 bases and J by 2 bases, leaving 19 bases between them. This CDR3 region has 16 residues. CDR3: CASTPPGDGATDTQYF. DNA for the CDR3: TGTGCCAGCACCCCCCCGGGGGATGGGGCCACAGATACGCAGTATTTT.

This clonotype came up many times. The CDR3 region is CSVASTGTEAFF. In DNA form, the CDR3 reads TGCAGCGTTGCCTCGACGGGCACTGAAGCTTTCTTT. The genes are TRBV29-1 and TRBJ1-1; D ambiguous. CDR1 and CDR2 from the germline V gene are SQVTM and ANQGSEA. Trimming took 4 bases from V and 4 from J, leaving 10 bases between them. The CDR3 contains 12 residues.

This clonotype was recorded at least ten times. The CDR3 DNA reads as TGTGCCAGCAGCCTCTGGGTTGAAACTGAAGCTTTCTTT. Translating it yields CASSLWVETEAFF. This sequence joins TRBV28 and TRBJ1-1; D is unresolved. Germline assignment: CDR1 MDHEN and CDR2 SYDVKM. V was clipped by 6 bases and J by 5 bases, with 13 bases between them. This CDR3 has 13 residues.

At least ten counts were recorded for this clonotype. This sequence joins TRBV11-2 and TRBJ2-3, with D possibly being TRBD1 (6 bases). V lost 6 bases to trimming and J lost 1 base, with 17 bases between them. The length of the CDR3 is 16 residues. Germline V gene data show CDR1 as SGHAT and CDR2 as FQNNGV. CDR3 coding DNA: TGTGCCAGCAGACAACGTACAGGGATCGGCACAGATACGCAGTATTTT. Protein sequence: CASRQRTGIGTDTQYF.

There are many counts of this clonotype. The gene calls are TRBV27 and TRBJ2-3; 7 positions agree with TRBD2. The CDR3 totals 12 residues. Germline values: CDR1 MNHEY, CDR2 SMNVEV (reference sequence). J lost 6 bases, V lost 6 bases, and 3 bases had no gene match. The CDR3 loop reads CASSSRGDTQYF. The CDR3 region has the DNA TGTGCCAGCAGCTCGCGGGGGGATACGCAGTATTTT.

The rearrangement links TRBV7-9 to TRBJ2-3, with 8 bases identical to TRBD2. The V gene's germline CDR1 is SEHNR and CDR2 FQNEAQ (reference sequence). The V gene end was trimmed by 1 base and the J gene end by 5 bases; junction bases not matched to a gene: 2. The CDR3 loop spans 14 amino acids. The CDR3 bases are TGTGCCAGCAGCTTAGTAGCGGGAAAAGATACGCAGTATTTT. It codes for CASSLVAGKDTQYF.

This clonotype has just one count. V usage is TRBV7-2 and J usage is TRBJ1-1; maybe TRBD1 (6 bases). V dropped 3 bases and J dropped 8 bases, with 19 bases sitting between them. The CDR3 is made up of 15 amino acids. Germline CDR1 and CDR2: SGHTA and FQGNSA. Here the CDR3 reads CASSLGGGLLVEAFF. DNA of the CDR3: TGTGCCAGCAGCTTGGGGGGGGGCCTTCTCGTGGAAGCTTTCTTT.

The chain employs TRBV30 and TRBJ1-4; a weak D match, TRBD1 (6 bases). The CDR3 loop spans 17 amino acids. V was trimmed by 5 bases and J by 0 bases, leaving 19 bases between them. Germline CDR1 reads GTSNPN; CDR2 reads SVGIG (reference sequence). CDR3: CAWLSQDRPSTNEKLFF. CDR3 in DNA: TGTGCCTGGCTGTCGCAGGACAGACCCTCAACTAATGAAAAACTGTTTTTT.

On this clonotype: Just one base apart from a much larger clone, this may be a read error. This chain links TRBV7-8 with TRBJ2-5; TRBD1 matches at 10 bases. The CDR3 contains 18 residues. The germline CDR1 and CDR2 sequences are SGHVS and FQNEAQ. The CDR3 DNA is TGTGCCAGCAGCTTAGTGTTTTGGACAGGGGGTAATCAAGAGACCCTGTACTTC. Translated: CASSLVFWTGGNQETLYF. The full variable domain, in which reference TRBV7-8 and TRBJ2-5 provide the parts outside the CDR3, is GAGVSQSPRYKVAKRGQDVALRCDPISGHVSLFWYQQALGQGPEFLTYFQNEAQLDKSGLPSDRFFAERPEGSVSTLKIQRTQQEDSAVYLCASSLVFWTGGNQETLYFGPGTRLLVL.